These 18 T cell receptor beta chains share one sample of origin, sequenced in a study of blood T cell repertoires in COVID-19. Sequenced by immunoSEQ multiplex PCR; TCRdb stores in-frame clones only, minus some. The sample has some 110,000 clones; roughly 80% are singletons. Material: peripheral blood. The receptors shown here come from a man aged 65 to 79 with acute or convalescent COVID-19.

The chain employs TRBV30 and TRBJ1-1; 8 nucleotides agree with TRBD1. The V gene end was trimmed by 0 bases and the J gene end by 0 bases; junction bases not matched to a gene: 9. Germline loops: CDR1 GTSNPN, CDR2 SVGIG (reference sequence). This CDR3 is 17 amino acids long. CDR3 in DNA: TGTGCCTGGAGTGTAATCACAGGGGGGATCGTGAACACTGAAGCTTTCTTT. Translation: CAWSVITGGIVNTEAFF.

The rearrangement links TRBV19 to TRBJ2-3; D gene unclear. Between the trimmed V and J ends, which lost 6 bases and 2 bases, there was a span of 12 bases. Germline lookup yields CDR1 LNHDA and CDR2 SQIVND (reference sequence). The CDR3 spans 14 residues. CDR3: CASSGRRDTDTQYF. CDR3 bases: TGTGCCAGTAGCGGCCGGAGAGACACAGATACGCAGTATTTT.

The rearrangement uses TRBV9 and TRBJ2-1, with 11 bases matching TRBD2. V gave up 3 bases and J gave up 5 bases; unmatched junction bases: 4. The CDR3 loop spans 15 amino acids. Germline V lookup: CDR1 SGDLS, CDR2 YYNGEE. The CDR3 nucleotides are TGTGCCAGCAGCGCACTAGCGGGAGATGACAATGAGCAGTTCTTC. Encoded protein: CASSALAGDDNEQFF.

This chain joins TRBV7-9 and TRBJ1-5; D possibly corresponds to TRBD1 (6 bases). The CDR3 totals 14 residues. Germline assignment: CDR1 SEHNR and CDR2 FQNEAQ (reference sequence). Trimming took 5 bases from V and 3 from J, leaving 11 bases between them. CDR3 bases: TGTGCCAGCAGCCAGGGGAGCACCAATCAGCCCCAGCATTTT. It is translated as CASSQGSTNQPQHF.

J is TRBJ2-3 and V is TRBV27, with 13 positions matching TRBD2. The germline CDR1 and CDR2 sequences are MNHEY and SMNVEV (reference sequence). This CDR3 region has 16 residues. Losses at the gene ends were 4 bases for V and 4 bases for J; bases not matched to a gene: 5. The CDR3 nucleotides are TGTGCCAGCAGTTCGATACTAGCGGGGGGGTCAGATACGCAGTATTTT. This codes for CASSSILAGGSDTQYF.

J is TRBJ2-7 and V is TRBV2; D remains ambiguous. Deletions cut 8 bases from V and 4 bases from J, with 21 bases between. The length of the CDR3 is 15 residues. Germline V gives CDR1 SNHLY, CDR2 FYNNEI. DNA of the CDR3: TGTGCCAGCTCACGGCAGGTTGTTAGTGGGTACGAGCAGTACTTC. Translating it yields CASSRQVVSGYEQYF.

CDR3 sequence reads: CASSPLADRGWDEQFF. The CDR3 nucleotides read TGTGCCAGCAGCCCTTTAGCTGACAGGGGGTGGGATGAGCAGTTCTTC. This sequence joins TRBV27 and TRBJ2-1; 9 bases are a match to TRBD1. The V segment lost 6 bases and the J segment 8 bases; nucleotides outside the gene matches: 14. The CDR3 has 16 amino acids. Germline values: CDR1 MNHEY, CDR2 SMNVEV (reference sequence).

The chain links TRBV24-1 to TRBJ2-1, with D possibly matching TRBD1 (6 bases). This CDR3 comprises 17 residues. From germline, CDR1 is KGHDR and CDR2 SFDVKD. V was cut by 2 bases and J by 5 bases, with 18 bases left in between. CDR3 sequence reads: CATSDSTWVGDNNEQFF. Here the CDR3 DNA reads TGTGCCACCAGTGATTCTACGTGGGTAGGGGACAACAATGAGCAGTTCTTC.

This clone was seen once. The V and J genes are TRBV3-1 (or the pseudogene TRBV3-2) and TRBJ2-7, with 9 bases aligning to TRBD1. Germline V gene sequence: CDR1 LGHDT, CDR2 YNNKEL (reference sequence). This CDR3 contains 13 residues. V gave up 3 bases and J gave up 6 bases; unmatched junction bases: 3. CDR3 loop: CASSQAGQGEQYF. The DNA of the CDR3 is TGTGCCAGCAGCCAGGCGGGACAGGGCGAGCAGTACTTC.

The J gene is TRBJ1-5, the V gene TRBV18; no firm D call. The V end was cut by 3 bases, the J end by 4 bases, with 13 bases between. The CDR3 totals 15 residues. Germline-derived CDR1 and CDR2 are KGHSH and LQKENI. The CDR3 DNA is TGTGCCAGCTCACCTTTTGTGGGCGAAAATCAGCCCCAGCATTTT. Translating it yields CASSPFVGENQPQHF.

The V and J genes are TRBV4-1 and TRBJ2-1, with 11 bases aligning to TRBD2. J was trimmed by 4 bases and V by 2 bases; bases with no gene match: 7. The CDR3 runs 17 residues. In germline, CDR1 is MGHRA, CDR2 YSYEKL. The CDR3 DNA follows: TGCGCCAGCAGCCAACGAACCGGGACTAGCGGATACAATGAGCAGTTCTTC. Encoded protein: CASSQRTGTSGYNEQFF.

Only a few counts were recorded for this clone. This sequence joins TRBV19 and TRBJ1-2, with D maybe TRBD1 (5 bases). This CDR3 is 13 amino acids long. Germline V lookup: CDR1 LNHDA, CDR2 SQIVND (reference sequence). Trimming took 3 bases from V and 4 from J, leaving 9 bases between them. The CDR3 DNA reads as TGTGCCAGTAGTATTGACAGAGCCTATGGCTACACCTTC. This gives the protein CASSIDRAYGYTF.

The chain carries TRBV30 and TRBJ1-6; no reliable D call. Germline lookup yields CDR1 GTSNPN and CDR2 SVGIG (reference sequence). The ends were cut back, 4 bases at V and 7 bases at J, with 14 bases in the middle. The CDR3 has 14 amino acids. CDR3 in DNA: TGTGCCTGGATAGCCGGGGTAGGCAATTCACCCCTCCACTTT. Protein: CAWIAGVGNSPLHF.

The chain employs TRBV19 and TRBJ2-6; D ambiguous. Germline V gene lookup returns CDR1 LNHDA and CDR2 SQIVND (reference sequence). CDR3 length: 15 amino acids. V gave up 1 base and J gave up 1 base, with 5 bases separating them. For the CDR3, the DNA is TGTGCCAGTAGTATAGTATCGTCTGGGGCCAACGTCCTGACTTTC. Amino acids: CASSIVSSGANVLTF.

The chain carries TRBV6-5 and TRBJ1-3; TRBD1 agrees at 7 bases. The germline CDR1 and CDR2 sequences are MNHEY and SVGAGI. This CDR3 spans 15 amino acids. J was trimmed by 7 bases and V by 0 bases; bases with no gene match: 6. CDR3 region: CASSYSDRFGNTIYF. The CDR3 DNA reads TGTGCCAGCAGTTACTCGGACAGGTTCGGGAACACCATATATTTT.

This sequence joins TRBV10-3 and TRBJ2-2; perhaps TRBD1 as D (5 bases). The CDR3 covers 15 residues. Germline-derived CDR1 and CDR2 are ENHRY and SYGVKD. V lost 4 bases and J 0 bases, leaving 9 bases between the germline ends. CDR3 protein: CAISVGVPNTGELFF. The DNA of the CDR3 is TGTGCCATCAGTGTAGGGGTTCCGAACACCGGGGAGCTGTTTTTT.

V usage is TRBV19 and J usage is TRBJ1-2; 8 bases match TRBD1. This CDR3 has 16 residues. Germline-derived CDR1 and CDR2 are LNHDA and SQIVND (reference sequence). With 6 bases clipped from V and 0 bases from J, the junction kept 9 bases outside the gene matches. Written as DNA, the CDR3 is TGTGCCAGTAGCTTGGACAGGGTCGCAGCTAACTATGGCTACACCTTC. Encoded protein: CASSLDRVAANYGYTF.

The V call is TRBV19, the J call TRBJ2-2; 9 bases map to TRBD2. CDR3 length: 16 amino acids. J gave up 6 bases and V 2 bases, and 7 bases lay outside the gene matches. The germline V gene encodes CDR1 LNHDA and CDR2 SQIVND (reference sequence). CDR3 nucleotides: TGTGCCAGTAGTATACGCCTAGCGGGGCCGGCCGGGGAGCTGTTTTTT. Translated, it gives CASSIRLAGPAGELFF.